This T cell receptor beta chain was sequenced for a study of blood T cell repertoires in COVID-19. The protocol was immunoSEQ multiplex PCR, while the TCRdb copy is restricted to in-frame clones and leaves out a portion. The table shows 290,000 or so clones, with 82% occurring only once. The sequencing sample was made of PBMCs or T cells enriched from blood (not recorded which). This TCR derives from a man aged 40-49 years who had been exposed to COVID-19.

The chain's CDR3 is CATSDAVLQETQYF. The CDR3 coding sequence is TGTGCCACCAGTGATGCGGTCCTCCAAGAGACCCAGTACTTC. The chain employs TRBV24-1 and TRBJ2-5; no reliable D call. Germline V gene lookup returns CDR1 KGHDR and CDR2 SFDVKD. The length of the CDR3 is 14 residues. The germline V and J ends were trimmed by 3 bases and 1 base, with 8 bases remaining between them.